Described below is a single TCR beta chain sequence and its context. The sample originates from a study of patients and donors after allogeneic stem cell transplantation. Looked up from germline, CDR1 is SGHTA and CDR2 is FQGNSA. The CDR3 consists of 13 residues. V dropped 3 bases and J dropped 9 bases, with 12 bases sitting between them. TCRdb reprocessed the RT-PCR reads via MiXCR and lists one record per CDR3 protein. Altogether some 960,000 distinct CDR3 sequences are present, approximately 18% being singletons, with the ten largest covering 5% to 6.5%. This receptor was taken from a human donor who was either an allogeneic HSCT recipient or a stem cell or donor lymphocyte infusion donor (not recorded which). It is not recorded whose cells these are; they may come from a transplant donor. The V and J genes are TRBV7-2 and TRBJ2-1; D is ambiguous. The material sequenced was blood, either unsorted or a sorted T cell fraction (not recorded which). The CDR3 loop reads CASSLVTGREQFF. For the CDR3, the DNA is TGTGCCAGCAGCTTGGTGACTGGTCGTGAGCAGTTCTTC.